Many counts were recorded for the clone carrying this TCR beta chain. The antigen remains unidentified. From RNA, the CDR3 regions of TCR beta chains were amplified and sequenced. The first round was an RT-PCR with HTBI primers, and the second round was a multiplex PCR. TCRdb re-called the multiplex PCR reads through MiXCR, storing one row per CDR3 protein. The data contain roughly 600,000 distinct CDR3 sequences, 35% to 45% of them singletons. Additional autoimmune diseases, uncontrolled infections, pregnancy or lactation disqualified patients. This specimen comes from a study of Graves' ophthalmopathy and Graves' hyperthyroidism. Study outcomes and limitations: Thyroid clonotypes that were expanded above 0.001 frequency mostly also appeared in blood.

Germline CDR1 and CDR2: MGHRA and YSYEKL. The CDR3 loop spans 13 amino acids. V lost 1 base and J 4 bases, leaving 8 bases between the germline ends. The receptor's source is an adult man with Graves' hyperthyroidism. The sequencing sample was made of peripheral blood or thyroid tissue (not recorded which). The chain recombines TRBV4-1 with TRBJ2-7; a possible D gene is TRBD1 (5 bases). The CDR3 region has the DNA TGCGCCAGCAGCCAAGTAGGGGCGTACGAGCAGTACTTC. It is translated as CASSQVGAYEQYF.